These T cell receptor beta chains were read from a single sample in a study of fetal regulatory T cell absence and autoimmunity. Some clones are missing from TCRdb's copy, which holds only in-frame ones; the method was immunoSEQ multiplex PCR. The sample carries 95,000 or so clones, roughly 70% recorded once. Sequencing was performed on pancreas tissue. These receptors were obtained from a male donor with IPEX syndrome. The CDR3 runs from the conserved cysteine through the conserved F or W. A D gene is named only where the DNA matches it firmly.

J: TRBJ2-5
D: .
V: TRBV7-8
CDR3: CASSLTVTPQETQYF

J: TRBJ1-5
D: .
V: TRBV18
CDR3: CASSLERAQPQHF

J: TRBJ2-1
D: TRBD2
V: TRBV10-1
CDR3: CASSEGGGSGSSYNEQFF

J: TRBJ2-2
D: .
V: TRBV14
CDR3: CASSPYSSTGELFF

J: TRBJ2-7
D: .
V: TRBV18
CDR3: CASSPPRTVTYEQYF

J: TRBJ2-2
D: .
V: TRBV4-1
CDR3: CASSQDGRNTGELFF

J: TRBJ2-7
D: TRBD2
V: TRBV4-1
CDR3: CASSQKRVTSGLNYEQYF

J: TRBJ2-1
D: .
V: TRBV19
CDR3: CASRPTESREQFF

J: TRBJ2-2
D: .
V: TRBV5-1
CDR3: CASSSLANTGELFF

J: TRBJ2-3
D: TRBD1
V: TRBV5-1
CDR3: CATRTGVRTDTQYF